This T cell receptor (beta chain) emerged from a study of T-cell reconstitution after alpha-beta-depleted transplantation in children (dated by TCRdb to the mid-2010s). A note on the overall study: The study quantitatively tracked T-cell immune reconstitution after TCRalphabeta/CD19-depleted allogeneic hematopoietic cell transplantation in children using TCR repertoire profiling.

V and J are truncated by 0 bases and 3 bases respectively, leaving an intervening sequence of 11 bases. The CDR3, cysteine through phenylalanine, is 15 amino acids long. Of all the DNA, just the CDR3 is kept, 45 bases in frame from base 1. The germline V gene yields MDHEN for CDR1 and SYDVKM for CDR2. Remarks on this clonotype: Its antigen specificity is not known. It has no much larger one-base neighbor in the sample; base qualities were not kept.

Library preparation used PCR. For sequencing, an Illumina HiSeq 2500 was employed. TCR library preparation used molecular barcoding, with unique molecular identifiers applied to normalize quantification of the TCRbeta repertoire. The public reads were quality trimmed at Q25 with fastp and then assembled into clones with MiXCR by TCRdb, keeping productive beta chains. Rows matching on CDR3 protein sequence are summarized as one entry with the most common DNA and genes. Present in this sample are roughly 590,000 distinct CDR3 sequences, over 15% of which were seen just once. The ten biggest clones cover 0.9% to 1.2% of the sample.

This clonotype originated in a human donor who donated a stem cell graft to a child with acute myeloid leukemia. The V gene is TRBV28 and the J gene is TRBJ1-1; the D gene is perhaps TRBD1, from 5 matching bases. The starting material was PBMCs from the stem cell graft donor, obtained from the stem cell graft. The CDR3: CASSLWGREDTEAFF. Here is the DNA: TGTGCCAGCAGTTTATGGGGCAGGGAGGACACTGAAGCTTTCTTT.